The clone carrying this T cell receptor beta chain was observed a few times. What it binds is not known. This sample was taken from a study of blood T cells in healthy people across ages. A sample-barcoded 5' primer and a J-beta primer mix were used in a second PCR of about 7 to 12 cycles. Every sample gave at least 2.5 million paired-end reads containing CDR3. TCRdb recomputed calls from the 5' RACE reads with MiXCR, one row per CDR3 protein. The sample contains about 900,000 distinct CDR3 sequences, roughly 48% of which appear only once. This CDR3 comprises 14 residues. Germline assignment: CDR1 SGHAT and CDR2 FQDESV (reference sequence). Overall study findings and caveats: Diversity estimates from one million T cells were considered underestimates. Fewer expanded clones and more diversity marked long-lived versus aged donors. Observed TCR beta diversity showed a strong correlation with the percentage of naive T cells as measured by flow cytometry.

Sequencing input: blood. V gene TRBV11-1 combines with J gene TRBJ2-7; D is ambiguous. The last part of the DNA fits TRBJ2-5 better; the J call may be wrong. The source is a man aged 25-40 years in good health. The DNA of the CDR3 is TGTGCCAGCAGCTTAAGTCCCAGCCAAGAGACCCAGTACTTC. Translating it yields CASSLSPSQETQYF.